Here is one T cell receptor (beta chain) with its context. Its antigen remains unidentified. These data belong to a study of beta chain features in type 1 diabetes. Study-wide points: There was a moderate but significant shortening of TCRB CDR3s in all four CD4+ subsets of Type 1 diabetes patients. Naive, central memory and Treg TCRB repertoires appeared more alike in patients than in healthy donors.

Expressed TCRB transcripts got sequenced, as all isolated RNA was reverse transcribed. TCRdb keeps only in-frame clones here, not all; method: immunoSEQ multiplex PCR. The table shows 150,000 to 190,000 clones, with 10% occurring only once. CDR1 and CDR2 from the germline V gene are MGHRA and YSYEKL. The CDR3 totals 15 residues. V gave up 4 bases and J gave up 2 bases; unmatched junction bases: 3. Sequenced input: central memory CD4+ T cells from blood. The receptor's source is a man in his thirties or forties with type 1 diabetes. V and J are TRBV4-1 and TRBJ2-1, with 9 positions matching TRBD1. CDR3: CASSPGQGPYNEQFF. The DNA for the CDR3 is TGCGCCAGCAGCCCTGGACAGGGGCCCTACAATGAGCAGTTCTTC.